This TCR beta chain was observed in a study of cytomegalovirus exposure and HLA in healthy donors. Using immunoSEQ multiplex PCR, the repertoire was profiled, and TCRdb retains in-frame clones only, with some absent. The data show around 95,000 clones, around 84% seen once. This CDR3 spans 16 amino acids. The clonotype was recovered from a man aged 18 to 30 in good health and CMV-seropositive. The genes are TRBV12-2 and TRBJ2-2; TRBD2, as called in the table, went unchecked against the DNA. TRBV12-2 is described as a pseudogene. The specimen was PBMCs. The CDR3 region is CASRFLRELGTGELFF. The DNA for the CDR3 is TGTGCAAGTCGCTTTCTGCGGGAGTTGGGCACCGGGGAGCTGTTTTTT.